Included here is one T cell receptor (beta chain) sequence, with context. The data originate from a study of blood T cell repertoires in COVID-19. Study-level background: Donors in the United States, Italy and Spain gave samples during acute or convalescent COVID-19. T cells, B-cell-depleted T cells, or PBMCs provided the cDNA or gDNA that served as material.

Germline V lookup: CDR1 SNHLY, CDR2 FYNNEI. V was pared by 6 bases and J by 3 bases, with 8 bases of the junction left unmatched. The CDR3 spans 16 residues. In the authors' methods: Amplifying reference gene primers gave estimates of nucleated cell counts. Measured with immunoSEQ multiplex PCR; TCRdb has only the in-frame clones, and not every one. D and trimming were read from the DNA, whereas the V and J calls and clone size are those reported in that table. Among some 270,000 clones listed, nearly 90% were seen once. What was sequenced was peripheral blood. The TCR originated in a woman aged 55 to 70 with COVID-19, enrolled during active disease. V usage is TRBV2 and J usage is TRBJ1-5; 10 bases map to TRBD1. The CDR3 spells CASSLGQGWNNQPQHF. The DNA of the CDR3 is TGTGCCAGCAGCCTGGGACAGGGGTGGAACAATCAGCCCCAGCATTTT.